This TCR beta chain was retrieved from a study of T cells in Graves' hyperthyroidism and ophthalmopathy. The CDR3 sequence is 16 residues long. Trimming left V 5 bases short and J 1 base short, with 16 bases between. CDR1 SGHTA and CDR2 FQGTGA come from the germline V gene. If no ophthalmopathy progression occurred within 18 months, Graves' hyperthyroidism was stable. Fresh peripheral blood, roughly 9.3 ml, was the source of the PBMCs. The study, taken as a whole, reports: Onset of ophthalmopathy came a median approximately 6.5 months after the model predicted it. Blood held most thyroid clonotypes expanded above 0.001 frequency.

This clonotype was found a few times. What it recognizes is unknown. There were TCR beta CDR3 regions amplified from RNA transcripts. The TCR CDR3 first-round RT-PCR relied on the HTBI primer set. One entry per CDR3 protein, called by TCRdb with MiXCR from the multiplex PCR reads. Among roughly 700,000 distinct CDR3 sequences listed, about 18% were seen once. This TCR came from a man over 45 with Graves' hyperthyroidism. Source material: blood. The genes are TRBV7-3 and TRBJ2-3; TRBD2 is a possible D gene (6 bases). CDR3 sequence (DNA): TGTGCCAGCAGCCGGGGAAGCCAGCGGGGCACAGATACGCAGTATTTT. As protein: CASSRGSQRGTDTQYF.